The source of this T cell receptor (beta chain) is a study of cytomegalovirus exposure and HLA in healthy donors. The V and J ends lost 2 bases and 6 bases respectively, with 14 bases between them. CDR1 SGHRS and CDR2 YFSETQ come from the germline V gene. CDR3 length: 14 amino acids. PCR employed 60 Vbeta and 13 Jbeta primers. This table comes from immunoSEQ multiplex PCR, and its TCRdb copy is limited to in-frame clones, with some not included. The table shows roughly 63,000 clones, with roughly 80% occurring only once. The rearrangement joins TRBV5-1 to TRBJ1-2; perhaps TRBD1 as D (6 bases). This receptor was obtained from a woman between 40 and 55 years old in good health and CMV-seropositive. The sample consisted of PBMCs. CDR3 loop: CASSFNNRQDGYTF. The CDR3 DNA sequence: TGCGCCAGCAGCTTTAATAACAGACAGGATGGCTACACCTTC.